A single sample gave rise to the 3 T cell receptor beta chains below, sequenced in a study of blood T cell repertoires in COVID-19. Method: immunoSEQ multiplex PCR; TCRdb's copy keeps in-frame clones and lacks some. The repertoire holds approximately 230,000 clones, with around 80% as singletons. What was sequenced was PBMCs or T cells enriched from blood (not recorded which). All receptors derive from a man aged 40-49 years who had recovered from COVID-19.

The chain employs TRBV19 and TRBJ1-1; a possible D gene is TRBD1 (6 bases). Germline CDR1 reads LNHDA; CDR2 reads SQIVND (reference sequence). The V and J ends lost 1 base and 6 bases respectively, with 12 bases between them. The CDR3 length is 14 residues. CDR3 in DNA: TGTGCCAGTAGTATAGCCAGGGGAACCGCTGAAGCTTTCTTT. Residues: CASSIARGTAEAFF.

The V call is TRBV5-1, the J call TRBJ1-2, with D unclear. The V gene lost 4 bases and the J gene lost 8 bases, with 15 bases spanning the gap. CDR3 length equals 13 residues. The germline gives CDR1 SGHRS, CDR2 YFSETQ. The CDR3 region has the DNA TGCGCCAGCAGCCCGGCGGCGGGGTACGGCTACACCTTC. It translates to CASSPAAGYGYTF.

Turning to this clone: At the DNA level, this CDR3 is encoded by other sequences in the same sample as well. The chain links TRBV9 to TRBJ2-7; 13 bases agree with TRBD2. The CDR3 runs 15 residues. Looked up from germline, CDR1 is SGDLS and CDR2 is YYNGEE. V lost 2 bases, J lost 1 base, and 0 bases stayed unmatched. The chain's CDR3 is CASSVGLAGSYEQYF. CDR3 nucleotide sequence: TGTGCCAGCAGCGTGGGACTAGCGGGATCCTACGAGCAGTACTTC.